The entry that follows covers one TCR beta chain sequence. The target antigen is unknown. Assay used: immunoSEQ multiplex PCR; TCRdb lists only in-frame clones, some missing. The table has roughly 180,000 clones, around nine tenths seen once. The source of the sample is a study of cytomegalovirus exposure and HLA in healthy donors. Across the study: Per a later analysis, the 666 first-cohort and under 150 validation repertoires shared one platform.

Findings of the study overall: Researchers reported that a few CMV-associated chains were confirmed in vitro as CMV antigen-specific. The tendency of first-cohort TCR clusters to co-occur in the roughly 130 validation repertoires emerged from a later analysis.

An approximately 120-subject validation cohort, separate from the approximately 670-subject first cohort, supplied the donors. The sequenced sample was PBMCs. The clonotype comes from a man aged 30-40 years in good health and CMV-seropositive.

For the CDR3, the DNA is TGTGCCAGCAGTGACTCGAGGCCGGACTTCAATCAGCCCCAGCATTTT. Translated, it gives CASSDSRPDFNQPQHF. The chain couples TRBV6-4 to TRBJ1-5; D unresolved. The germline CDR1 and CDR2 sequences are MRHNA and SNTAGT. Trimming stripped 0 bases from V and 3 bases from J, with 12 bases between. The CDR3 contains 16 residues.